This TCR beta chain was recovered during a study of beta chain features in type 1 diabetes. Germline CDR1 is SGHNT and CDR2 is YYREEE (reference sequence). This CDR3 has 16 residues. Trimming at V came to 4 bases and at J to 7 bases, leaving 7 bases not matched to a gene. Study findings and constraints: Moderately but significantly shorter TCRB CDR3s were found in Type 1 diabetes patients in all four CD4+ subsets. For patients, the naive, central memory and Treg TCRB repertoires appeared more alike than for healthy donors. PCR might favor shorter templates, equally in patients and controls. Overrepresentation of cells with high TCR expression could result from cDNA sequencing.

On this clone itself: Its antigen is undetermined.

What was sequenced were expressed TCRB transcripts, since all of the isolated RNA had been reverse transcribed. Measured with immunoSEQ multiplex PCR; TCRdb has only the in-frame clones, and not every one. Here the sample spans a few hundred thousand clones, roughly an eighth being singletons. The receptor was isolated from a man aged 25 to 40 with type 1 diabetes. The chain couples TRBV5-4 to TRBJ2-1; 14 nucleotides match TRBD2. The source material was naive CD4+ T cells from blood. The CDR3 sequence is CASSAPGLAGVNEQFF. The CDR3, as DNA: TGTGCCAGCAGCGCGCCGGGACTAGCGGGAGTAAATGAGCAGTTCTTC.